The 15 T cell receptor beta chains below were found in one sample sequenced in a study of blood T cell repertoires in COVID-19. TCRdb's table, derived via immunoSEQ multiplex PCR, lists solely in-frame clones and lacks some. The table records about 44,000 clones, about 86% of them present only once. Sample: peripheral blood. Receptor source: a human donor in a cohort sampled during active COVID-19.

This clone has a handful of counts. The chain is built from TRBV5-4 and TRBJ2-7; D may be TRBD1 (5 bases). CDR1 SGHNT and CDR2 YYREEE come from the germline V gene (reference sequence). The CDR3 sequence is 17 residues long. Trimming removed 0 bases at V and 3 bases at J, with 19 bases between. CDR3 sequence (DNA): TGTGCCAGCAGCTTGGTGGACCAGGGCCTAACTTACTACGAGCAGTACGTC. It codes for CASSLVDQGLTYYEQYV.

The V and J genes are TRBV5-6 and TRBJ2-3; TRBD2 matches at 9 bases. V gave up 1 base and J gave up 3 bases; unmatched junction bases: 9. The CDR3 runs 17 residues. Germline values: CDR1 SGHDT, CDR2 YYEEEE. CDR3 loop: CASSLFGSGGSTDTQYF. CDR3 DNA: TGTGCCAGCAGCTTGTTTGGTAGCGGGGGTTCAACAGATACGCAGTATTTT.

V usage is TRBV11-2 and J usage is TRBJ2-1; TRBD1 aligns across 9 bases. The CDR3 covers 17 residues. Germline-derived CDR1 and CDR2 are SGHAT and FQNNGV. The V and J ends lost 5 bases and 0 bases, in that order; junction bases with no gene match: 8. CDR3: CASSRDRAPGSYNEQFF. The CDR3 nucleotides read TGTGCCAGCAGCCGGGACAGGGCCCCGGGCTCCTACAATGAGCAGTTCTTC. Full variable domain (remainder filled in from reference TRBV11-2 and TRBJ2-1): EAGVAQSPRYKIIEKRQSVAFWCNPISGHATLYWYQQILGQGPKLLIQFQNNGVVDDSQLPKDRFSAERLKGVDSTLKIQPAKLEDSAVYLCASSRDRAPGSYNEQFFGPGTRLTVL.

Only a few counts were recorded for this clone. The rearrangement joins TRBV27 to TRBJ1-1; D is undetermined. V shed 1 base and J shed 1 base, with 7 bases lying between them. Germline V gives CDR1 MNHEY, CDR2 SMNVEV (reference sequence). The CDR3 spans 14 residues. The CDR3 here is CASSLWAGNTEAFF. The CDR3 DNA sequence: TGTGCCAGCAGTTTATGGGCAGGGAACACTGAAGCTTTCTTT.

This sequence joins TRBV2 and TRBJ2-1; D is undetermined. CDR3 size: 17 residues. Germline CDR1 and CDR2: SNHLY and FYNNEI. With 0 bases removed from V and 0 bases from J, the gap between germline ends came to 12 bases. The CDR3 sequence is CASSEALYQSSYNEQFF. CDR3 coding DNA: TGTGCCAGCAGTGAAGCCCTCTATCAAAGCTCCTACAATGAGCAGTTCTTC.

The rearrangement links TRBV10-3 to TRBJ1-1; D not resolved. This CDR3 has 13 residues. The V end was cut by 7 bases, the J end by 1 base, with 10 bases between. CDR1 and CDR2 from the germline V gene are ENHRY and SYGVKD. CDR3 DNA sequence: TGTGCCATCACGAGCAGCGAGAACACTGAAGCTTTCTTT. It specifies CAITSSENTEAFF.

The rearrangement links TRBV29-1 to TRBJ1-1, with 8 bases matching TRBD1. The length of the CDR3 is 13 residues. Trimming took 7 bases from V and 1 from J; bases not matched to a gene: 5. The germline V gene encodes CDR1 SQVTM and CDR2 ANQGSEA. The CDR3 here is CSGTGTGNTEAFF. The CDR3 DNA reads as TGCAGCGGAACCGGGACAGGGAACACTGAAGCTTTCTTT.

The J gene is TRBJ2-1, the V gene TRBV6-5, with 7 bases fitting TRBD2. V was clipped by 5 bases and J by 0 bases; unmatched bases: 4. Germline V lookup: CDR1 MNHEY, CDR2 SVGAGI. This CDR3 region has 15 residues. The CDR3 reads CASSRAGSSYNEQFF. In DNA, the CDR3 is TGTGCCAGCAGTCGAGCGGGGAGCTCCTACAATGAGCAGTTCTTC.

V usage is TRBV28 and J usage is TRBJ1-2; TRBD1 matches at 12 bases. Germline V gene sequence: CDR1 MDHEN, CDR2 SYDVKM. The V and J ends lost 10 bases and 7 bases, in that order; junction bases with no gene match: 7. This CDR3 contains 13 residues. The CDR3 here is CAIKGTGGFGYTF. The CDR3 DNA reads as TGTGCCATAAAAGGGACAGGGGGCTTTGGCTACACCTTC.

The chain couples TRBV2 to TRBJ2-7; the match to TRBD1 covers 8 bases. Germline V gene sequence: CDR1 SNHLY, CDR2 FYNNEI. The CDR3 extends over 17 amino acids. Trimming at V came to 3 bases and at J to 1 base, leaving 11 bases not matched to a gene. The CDR3 is CASSEFNRDRRSYEQYV. For the CDR3, the DNA is TGTGCCAGCAGTGAGTTTAATCGGGACAGGCGATCCTACGAGCAGTACGTC.

The genes are TRBV2 and TRBJ1-6, with 7 bases lining up with TRBD1. The trim removed 3 bases at V and 16 bases at J, leaving 12 bases unmatched. This CDR3 spans 14 amino acids. The germline V gene encodes CDR1 SNHLY and CDR2 FYNNEI. Here the CDR3 reads CASSDAQGVSALHF. CDR3 DNA: TGTGCCAGCAGTGACGCTCAGGGGGTGTCAGCTCTCCACTTT.

The chain has TRBV3-1 (or the pseudogene TRBV3-2) and TRBJ2-7; perhaps TRBD1 as D (5 bases). Germline-derived CDR1 and CDR2 are LGHDT and YNNKEL (reference sequence). This CDR3 contains 12 residues. Trimming left V 4 bases short and J 3 bases short, with 7 bases between. In DNA form, the CDR3 reads TGTGCCAGCAGCCCGCAGGGCTACGAGCAGTACTTC. Translated, it gives CASSPQGYEQYF.

The CDR3 is CASRGAGTETQYF. The CDR3 bases are TGTGCCAGCAGGGGAGCGGGGACAGAGACCCAGTACTTC. This chain joins TRBV6-5 and TRBJ2-5, with TRBD2 matching 7 bases. The CDR3 is made up of 13 amino acids. Germline V lookup: CDR1 MNHEY, CDR2 SVGAGI. V dropped 6 bases and J dropped 4; count of bases not matched to a gene: 5.

J is TRBJ1-6 and V is TRBV14; D remains unclear. Germline loops: CDR1 SGHDN, CDR2 FVKESK. CDR3 length: 13 residues. With 4 bases removed from V and 8 bases from J, the gap between germline ends came to 9 bases. The CDR3 sequence is CASSPTRDSPLHF. CDR3 bases: TGTGCCAGCAGCCCGACTCGGGATTCACCCCTCCACTTT.

The V gene is TRBV7-3, the J gene TRBJ1-6; D unclear. The CDR3 has 14 amino acids. Germline V lookup: CDR1 SGHTA, CDR2 FQGTGA. The V gene lost 2 bases and the J gene lost 10 bases, with 12 bases spanning the gap. Here the CDR3 DNA reads TGTGCCAGCAGCTTATGGGAGTTGAGGTCACCCCTCCACTTT. It yields the protein CASSLWELRSPLHF.